This T cell receptor (beta chain) is from a study of T-cell memory formation after mild COVID-19. Study-wide results and caveats: CD4/CD8 balance held among clones contracting day 15 to 85, and later expanders leaned CD4+.

The CDR3 spans 16 residues. V lost 4 bases and J lost 3; bases outside the gene matches: 10. Germline CDR1 is LGHNA and CDR2 is YNFKEQ. As to this clonotype: Its matching antigen is unknown.

Barcoded TCR alpha and TCR beta cDNA libraries with UMIs came from 5'RACE using constant-segment primers. From the 5' RACE reads, TCRdb called clonotypes with MiXCR, one entry per CDR3 protein. The data show more than 150,000 distinct CDR3 sequences, roughly a fifth seen once. The sequencing sample was made of PBMCs or a T cell subset sorted from them (not recorded which). The sequence was obtained from an adult woman who had mild COVID-19 (a few samples of this study predate the infection). Cell type and time point are not known. This sequence joins TRBV4-2 and TRBJ2-3; the match to TRBD2 covers 7 bases. The CDR3 loop is CASSPSAGEPTDTQYF. DNA for the CDR3: TGTGCCAGCAGCCCCTCGGCGGGGGAACCGACAGATACGCAGTATTTT.